This T cell receptor beta chain was recorded in a study of type 1 regulatory T cells. This clonotype was counted many times. Antigen unknown. TCRdb analysed the reads with MiXCR anew, one entry per CDR3 protein. The sample contains about 42,000 distinct CDR3 sequences, 9% to 15% of which appear only once. This clonotype was obtained from a human donor in good health. The sequenced material came from cultured non-Tr1 T cells, either the whole culture or a sorted T cell fraction (not recorded which).

The CDR3 spells CASSLDRAGDTQYF. In DNA, the CDR3 is TGTGCCAGCAGCTTAGATCGAGCGGGGGATACGCAGTATTTT. The chain employs TRBV11-3 and TRBJ2-3; TRBD2 matches 7 bases. CDR3 length: 14 amino acids. Germline V gene lookup returns CDR1 SGHNT and CDR2 YENEEA. The junction had 3 bases not matched to a gene; V was cut back by 0 bases and J by 6 bases.